The T cell receptor (beta chain) described here comes from a study of tumor-infiltrating lymphocytes in oesophageal squamous cell carcinoma. TCRdb ran MiXCR on the PCR reads and lists one entry per CDR3 protein. The table shows roughly 14,000 distinct CDR3 sequences, with approximately 50% occurring only once. The CDR3 contains 13 residues. V usage is TRBV12-3 or TRBV12-4 and J usage is TRBJ2-4; 8 bases fit TRBD1. The DNA end is more similar to TRBJ2-7, so the J call may be wrong. This TCR derives from a male donor with esophageal squamous cell carcinoma. The sequencing sample was made of blood. The CDR3 region is CASSPGQGYEQYF. Here the CDR3 DNA reads TGTGCCAGCAGTCCTGGACAGGGCTACGAGCAGTACTTC.